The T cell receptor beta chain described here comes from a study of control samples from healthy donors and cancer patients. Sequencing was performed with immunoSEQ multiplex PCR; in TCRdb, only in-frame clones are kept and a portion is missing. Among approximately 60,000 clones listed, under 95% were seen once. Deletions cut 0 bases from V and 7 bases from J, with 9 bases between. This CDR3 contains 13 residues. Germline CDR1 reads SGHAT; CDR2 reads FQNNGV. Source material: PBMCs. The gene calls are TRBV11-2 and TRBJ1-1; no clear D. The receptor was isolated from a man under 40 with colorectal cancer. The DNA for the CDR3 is TGTGCCAGCAGCTTAGAAGGGCTGGGTGAAGCTTTCTTT. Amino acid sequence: CASSLEGLGEAFF.